This T cell receptor beta chain was sequenced during a study of post-analysis software for immune sequencing data. At the level of the study: There were relapsing-remitting, secondary progressive and progressive-relapsing multiple sclerosis among the disease courses included.

For this clonotype: Its antigen is not identified. At one end, the junction sequence differs from germline, possibly due to a read error.

The TCR beta cDNA libraries contained unique molecular identifiers. Some 500,000 cDNA molecules were obtained per 1 to 10 million input T cells. TCRdb reanalysed the PCR reads using MiXCR and keeps one entry per CDR3 protein. The sample yields 750,000 to 950,000 distinct CDR3 sequences, under 60% seen once. Study findings and constraints: Patients used a few TRBV segments, including TRBV5-6, TRBV5-1 and TRBV20-1, more often than controls.

The CDR3 loop spans 16 amino acids. Germline V gives CDR1 SGHTA, CDR2 FQGTGA. The chain employs TRBV7-3 and TRBJ2-7, with TRBD2 identical over 8 bases. This TCR was sampled from a girl aged 5-17 years with multiple sclerosis. The sequencing input was blood. This CDR3 reads CTSSLTSLAGSYEQYF. The CDR3, as DNA: TGTACCAGCAGCTTAACGAGTCTAGCGGGTTCGTACGAGCAGTACTTC.